The following is a T cell receptor (beta chain) sequence with its context. Its antigen remains unidentified. The sample is drawn from a study of T-cell reconstitution after alpha-beta-depleted transplantation in children. As it was prepared, the TCRbeta library received unique molecular identifiers. TCRdb reanalysed the PCR reads using MiXCR and keeps one entry per CDR3 protein. The table shows about 980,000 distinct CDR3 sequences, with 25% to 30% occurring only once. Trimming cost V 2 bases and J 2 bases, with 9 bases left between them. The CDR3 is 15 amino acids. Germline V CDR1 and CDR2: MNHEY, SVGEGT. Study-wide findings and caveats: Expanded clones from the graft, numbering several hundred, reportedly supplied alpha-beta T cells about two months after transplant.

The material sequenced was PBMCs, mostly from graft donor cells, taken 360 days after TCRalphabeta/CD19-depleted stem cell transplant. The rearrangement joins TRBV6-2 or TRBV6-3 to TRBJ2-2; the D is unclear. This TCR was recovered from a boy under two years old who had a stem cell transplant for SCID, so the T cells may come from the graft donor. The CDR3 spells CASSYNRLNTGELFF. The DNA for the CDR3 is TGTGCCAGCAGTTACAACAGACTCAACACCGGGGAGCTGTTTTTT.